The clone carrying this T cell receptor beta chain appeared many times. The antigen is undetermined. TCRdb re-analysed the reads in MiXCR, keeping a single row per CDR3 protein. The sample gives over 200,000 distinct CDR3 sequences, around 13% of which show up once; around 8.8% is in the top ten. The data derive from a study of T cell repertoires in cytomegalovirus infection. Study as a whole: Public TCR beta signatures marked donors with CMV infection and the matching HLA. Overall study findings and caveats: Individuals carrying CMV plus the relevant HLA were identified by cumulative frequency of public TCR beta families. It was HLA-C-restricted CMV-specific TCR beta clonotypes that dominated the response ex vivo.

CDR1 is DFQATT, CDR2 SNEGSKA, per germline (reference sequence). V shed 4 bases and J 4 bases; nucleotides not matched to a gene: 11. This CDR3 has 15 residues. This chain joins TRBV20-1 and TRBJ2-7; 9 nucleotides match TRBD1. This receptor was identified in a human donor in good health (CMV status not recorded). Some clones in this sample may be carry-over from other donors' samples. What was sequenced was PBMCs. For the CDR3, the DNA is TGCAGTGCTACTCCTCCGGGACAGGGAAGATACGAGCAGTACTTC. This codes for CSATPPGQGRYEQYF.